The entry below gives a single T cell receptor (beta chain) sequence along with its context. These data belong to a study of T cell responses to AZD1222 COVID-19 vaccine. The method was immunoSEQ multiplex PCR; TCRdb's version includes in-frame clones alone and lacks a portion of them. Of 90,000 to 140,000 clones listed, approximately 90% are singletons. The source of this sequence is an adult in good health. Sample: peripheral blood, taken on day 0 of AZD1222 vaccination.

The CDR3 here is CSVRGTGNTIYF. In DNA, the CDR3 is TGCAGCGTTCGAGGAACTGGAAACACCATATATTTT. The V and J genes are TRBV29-1 and TRBJ1-3; D unclear. The CDR3 has 12 residues. Germline CDR1 reads SQVTM; CDR2 reads ANQGSEA. Trimming took off 5 bases at V and 2 bases at J, with 7 bases between the two ends.